The 24 T cell receptor beta chains below were found in one sample sequenced in a study of long-term antiretroviral therapy in people with HIV (dated by TCRdb to between 2021 and 2024). Sequencing of the TRB variable region was done with the immunoSEQ hsTCRB v3.0 assay at survey level resolution. As stored in TCRdb, this immuneACCESS dataset retains in-frame rearrangements with V and J assigned. A fraction of the clones does not appear; measured against another copy, unresolved V genes explain less than half of the discrepancy, and the remainder lacks a known reason. The sample table shows about 29,000 clones, and 93% are seen once. The leading ten clones occupy 10% to 13% of the sample. Here the sequenced sample was unsorted PBMCs, taken 6.2 years after starting antiretroviral therapy. The receptors shown here come from a man aged 40-50 years with HIV.

This rearrangement joins TRBV27 to TRBJ2-7; 8 bases fit TRBD1. Germline V CDR1 and CDR2: MNHEY, SMNVEV (reference sequence). The CDR3 consists of 15 residues. With 6 bases clipped from V and 3 bases from J, the junction kept 10 bases outside the gene matches. The chain's CDR3 is CASRQGQGAYYEQYF. The CDR3, as DNA: TGTGCCAGCAGGCAAGGGCAGGGGGCTTACTACGAGCAGTACTTC.

The V gene is TRBV5-1, the J gene TRBJ2-7, with D uncertain. Germline V lookup: CDR1 SGHRS, CDR2 YFSETQ. The CDR3 consists of 13 residues. Between the trimmed V and J ends, which lost 3 bases and 2 bases, there was a span of 9 bases. The CDR3 DNA reads as TGCGCCAGCAGCTCCGGGCCAGCCTACGAGCAGTACTTC. It specifies CASSSGPAYEQYF. Filled out from reference TRBV5-1 and TRBJ2-7, the complete variable domain reads KAGVTQTPRYLIKTRGQQVTLSCSPISGHRSVSWYQQTPGQGLQFLFEYFSETQRNKGNFPGRFSGRQFSNSRSEMNVSTLELGDSALYLCASSSGPAYEQYFGPGTRLTVT.

The chain recombines TRBV6-5 with TRBJ2-3, with 7 bases lining up with TRBD1. The CDR3 length is 13 residues. J was trimmed by 4 bases and V by 6 bases; bases with no gene match: 4. CDR1 is MNHEY, CDR2 SVGAGI, per germline. CDR3 sequence: CASSPQGADTQYF. DNA of the CDR3: TGTGCCAGCAGCCCCCAGGGGGCAGATACGCAGTATTTT.

This chain connects TRBV18 to TRBJ1-2, with 8 bases lining up with TRBD1. Trimming at V came to 4 bases and at J to 8 bases, leaving 12 bases not matched to a gene. The V gene's germline CDR1 is KGHSH and CDR2 LQKENI. CDR3 length: 15 residues. As DNA, the CDR3 is TGTGCCAGCTCACATGGGACAGGAAGCGCGAGAGGCTACACCTTC. It specifies CASSHGTGSARGYTF. Drawing the rest from reference TRBV18 and TRBJ1-2, the complete variable domain is NAGVMQNPRHLVRRRGQEARLRCSPMKGHSHVYWYRQLPEEGLKFMVYLQKENIIDESGMPKERFSAEFPKEGPSILRIQQVVRGDSAAYFCASSHGTGSARGYTFGSGTRLTVV.

The chain has TRBV4-1 and TRBJ1-2; possibly TRBD1 for D (5 bases). V gave up 1 base and J gave up 0 bases, with 9 bases separating them. Germline V gene lookup returns CDR1 MGHRA and CDR2 YSYEKL. The CDR3 extends over 15 amino acids. Written as DNA, the CDR3 is TGCGCCAGCAGCCAAGGGAGGGACCCTAACTATGGCTACACCTTC. It encodes CASSQGRDPNYGYTF.

This sequence joins TRBV28 and TRBJ2-3, with D possibly being TRBD1 (6 bases). The CDR3 extends over 13 amino acids. CDR1 MDHEN and CDR2 SYDVKM come from the germline V gene. The V end was cut by 5 bases, the J end by 3 bases, with 9 bases between. The DNA of the CDR3 is TGTGCCAGCAGTACAGGGCCTACAGATACGCAGTATTTT. It specifies CASSTGPTDTQYF.

The chain couples TRBV7-9 to TRBJ1-4; possible D gene TRBD1, 6 bases. CDR1 and CDR2 (germline): SEHNR, FQNEAQ (reference sequence). V lost 5 bases, J lost 5 bases, and 12 bases lay in between. The CDR3 has 14 residues. The DNA for the CDR3 is TGTGCCAGCAGCATCTCCCAGGGGAATGAAAAACTGTTTTTT. Amino acids: CASSISQGNEKLFF.

The J gene is TRBJ2-7, the V gene TRBV5-1; TRBD2 matches at 13 bases. The trim removed 4 bases at V and 0 bases at J, leaving 7 bases unmatched. This CDR3 comprises 17 residues. From germline, CDR1 is SGHRS and CDR2 YFSETQ. The CDR3 nucleotides are TGCGCCAGCAGCGGGACTAGCGGGGACTATAGCTCCTACGAGCAGTACTTC. Translating it yields CASSGTSGDYSSYEQYF. Supplemented by reference TRBV5-1 and TRBJ2-7, the full variable domain reads KAGVTQTPRYLIKTRGQQVTLSCSPISGHRSVSWYQQTPGQGLQFLFEYFSETQRNKGNFPGRFSGRQFSNSRSEMNVSTLELGDSALYLCASSGTSGDYSSYEQYFGPGTRLTVT.

The chain recombines TRBV9 with TRBJ2-1; 11 nucleotides agree with TRBD2. Germline assignment: CDR1 SGDLS and CDR2 YYNGEE. V gave up 0 bases and J gave up 6 bases; unmatched junction bases: 11. This CDR3 has 18 residues. Written as DNA, the CDR3 is TGTGCCAGCAGCGTAGACCCAGTAGCGGGAGGGTTGTCCAATGAGCAGTTCTTC. Protein sequence: CASSVDPVAGGLSNEQFF.

The chain uses TRBV28 and TRBJ1-1; TRBD1 might be the D (5 bases). Per the germline V gene, CDR1 is MDHEN and CDR2 is SYDVKM. V was clipped by 1 base and J by 7 bases, with 13 bases between them. This CDR3 has 14 amino acids. The CDR3 nucleotides are TGTGCCAGCAGTTTATTTGGTCAGGGAGGTGAAGCTTTCTTT. It yields the protein CASSLFGQGGEAFF.

The chain carries TRBV7-2 and TRBJ2-7; D might be TRBD2 (5 bases). The CDR3 extends over 14 amino acids. V lost 4 bases and J 3 bases, leaving 13 bases between the germline ends. Germline assignment: CDR1 SGHTA and CDR2 FQGNSA. The CDR3, as DNA: TGTGCCAGCAGCTCTCCCCGGGATTTCTACGAGCAGTACTTC. Its translation: CASSSPRDFYEQYF.

The chain uses TRBV28 and TRBJ2-5, with D tentatively TRBD2 (5 bases). This CDR3 region has 17 residues. CDR1 is MDHEN, CDR2 SYDVKM, per germline. V lost 5 bases, J lost 5 bases, and 24 bases lay in between. The chain's CDR3 is CASSTDSAATPGETQYF. The CDR3, as DNA: TGTGCCAGCAGTACCGACTCCGCGGCCACGCCGGGGGAGACCCAGTACTTC.

V and J are TRBV7-3 and TRBJ2-2; the D is unclear. The V and J ends lost 5 bases and 6 bases respectively, with 7 bases between them. Germline V gene sequence: CDR1 SGHTA, CDR2 FQGTGA. The CDR3 extends over 12 amino acids. As DNA, the CDR3 is TGTGCCAGCAGCAGACAACCCGGGGAGCTGTTTTTT. Its translation: CASSRQPGELFF. Full variable domain (remainder filled in from reference TRBV7-3 and TRBJ2-2): GAGVSQTPSNKVTEKGKYVELRCDPISGHTALYWYRQSLGQGPEFLIYFQGTGAADDSGLPNDRFFAVRPEGSVSTLKIQRTERGDSAVYLCASSRQPGELFFGEGSRLTVL.

The chain couples TRBV5-6 to TRBJ1-4, with D possibly being TRBD1 (5 bases). Germline values: CDR1 SGHDT, CDR2 YYEEEE. V lost 1 base and J lost 7, with 11 bases in between. This CDR3 has 14 residues. CDR3 region: CASSLTGGGEKLFF. The CDR3 DNA reads TGTGCCAGCAGCTTGACCGGGGGTGGTGAAAAACTGTTTTTT.

The chain uses TRBV21-1 and TRBJ2-5; whether TRBD1, the table's D call, matches the DNA was not checked. TRBV21-1 is marked as a pseudogene. The CDR3 has 16 amino acids. DNA for the CDR3: TGTGCCAGCAGCATTCGGTTGGACAGGGGCCAAGAGACCCAGTACTTC. Protein: CASSIRLDRGQETQYF.

This chain links TRBV29-1 with TRBJ1-1; D unresolved. Germline V gene sequence: CDR1 SQVTM, CDR2 ANQGSEA. This CDR3 is built from 13 residues. V dropped 6 bases and J dropped 0 bases, with 11 bases sitting between them. CDR3 in amino acids: CSVGSSLNTEAFF. CDR3 nucleotide sequence: TGCAGCGTGGGATCTTCCTTGAACACTGAAGCTTTCTTT.

J is TRBJ2-1 and V is TRBV30; 7 nucleotides agree with TRBD2. Germline CDR1 and CDR2: GTSNPN and SVGIG (reference sequence). Germline trimming cut 1 base from V and 7 bases from J; bases unmatched to any gene: 10. The CDR3 is 15 residues long. The CDR3 DNA is TGTGCCTGGAGTGGAAGCGCGGGAGCTGTTAATGAGCAGTTCTTC. This gives the protein CAWSGSAGAVNEQFF.

The chain is built from TRBV4-3 and TRBJ2-1; 7 nucleotides match TRBD2. The CDR3 runs 18 residues. The V gene's germline CDR1 is LGHNA and CDR2 YSLEER. The ends lost 0 bases at V and 4 bases at J; junction bases unmatched: 12. CDR3 coding DNA: TGCGCCAGCAGCCAAGATCTCGAACGGGAGGACTATTACAATGAGCAGTTCTTC. This encodes CASSQDLEREDYYNEQFF.

This chain uses TRBV4-1 with TRBJ2-1; 9 positions match TRBD2. V lost 4 bases to trimming and J lost 1 base; unmatched junction nucleotides: 8. Germline V gene sequence: CDR1 MGHRA, CDR2 YSYEKL. The length of the CDR3 is 17 residues. This CDR3 reads CASSPLAGRKSYNEQFF. CDR3 bases: TGCGCCAGCAGCCCGCTAGCGGGGAGGAAGTCCTACAATGAGCAGTTCTTC.

The chain employs TRBV28 and TRBJ2-7, with a possible D match to TRBD1 (6 bases). Deletions cut 2 bases from V and 5 bases from J, with 16 bases between. The CDR3 loop spans 15 amino acids. Per the germline V gene, CDR1 is MDHEN and CDR2 is SYDVKM. The CDR3 nucleotides are TGTGCCAGCAGTTTACAGGTTGCAGGGGCTCACGAGCAGTACTTC. Protein: CASSLQVAGAHEQYF.

The V call is TRBV2, the J call TRBJ2-7; 11 bases fit TRBD2. The V gene end was trimmed by 8 bases and the J gene end by 3 bases; junction bases not matched to a gene: 15. Per the germline V gene, CDR1 is SNHLY and CDR2 is FYNNEI. This CDR3 is built from 17 residues. In DNA, the CDR3 is TGTGCCAGCGGAGATTCTACTACTAGCGGGAGAAACTACGAGCAGTACTTC. It encodes CASGDSTTSGRNYEQYF.

The genes are TRBV11-1 and TRBJ1-2, with 12 positions matching TRBD1. The germline V gene encodes CDR1 SGHAT and CDR2 FQDESV (reference sequence). CDR3 length equals 15 residues. After removal of 4 bases from V and 5 bases from J, the junction contained 5 bases not matched to a gene. CDR3 nucleotide sequence: TGTGCCAGCAGCTCGGGACAGGGGGCGCATTATGGCTACACCTTC. Protein product: CASSSGQGAHYGYTF.

V is TRBV6-1 and J is TRBJ2-7; 10 nucleotides align to TRBD2. The CDR3 covers 16 residues. Germline lookup yields CDR1 MNHNS and CDR2 SASEGT. The V segment lost 1 base and the J segment 4 bases; nucleotides outside the gene matches: 7. CDR3 in amino acids: CASSEVAGLAVYEQYF. DNA of the CDR3: TGTGCCAGCAGTGAAGTCGCCGGACTAGCGGTTTACGAGCAGTACTTC.

The table lists this clone with a count of one. The chain is built from TRBV27 and TRBJ2-3; D unresolved. The V gene's germline CDR1 is MNHEY and CDR2 SMNVEV (reference sequence). The V end lost 4 bases, the J end lost 1 base, and 12 bases lay between the germline ends. This CDR3 has 15 residues. The CDR3 region has the DNA TGTGCCAGCAGTTCGGTCAGTCTGGGCACAGATACGCAGTATTTT. Protein sequence: CASSSVSLGTDTQYF.